What follows is one T cell receptor (beta chain) and its context. The CDR3 is made up of 18 amino acids. The entry originates in a study of T-cell reconstitution after alpha-beta-depleted transplantation in children. Unique molecular identifiers were incorporated during preparation of the TCRbeta library. TCRdb re-derived calls from the PCR reads in MiXCR, one entry per CDR3 protein. The sample contains around 370,000 distinct CDR3 sequences, around 10% of which appear only once. The chain recombines TRBV21-1 with TRBJ1-2. TRBV21-1 is classified as a pseudogene. The sequencing used PBMCs from the stem cell graft donor, collected from the stem cell graft. The origin of this receptor is a human donor who donated a stem cell graft to a child with acute lymphoblastic leukemia. The CDR3 sequence is CASTVSKFNSGPSYGYTF. The CDR3 bases are TGTGCCAGCACCGTTTCCAAATTCAATTCCGGGCCGTCATATGGCTACACCTTC.